The present entry profiles one T cell receptor beta chain with its context. Antigen specificity is unknown. In the PCR, 60 Vbeta and 13 Jbeta primers were used. Repertoires were generated with immunoSEQ multiplex PCR, while TCRdb's copy carries only in-frame clones and drops some. This table holds 60,000 to 70,000 clones, under 85% found once. This specimen belongs to a study of cytomegalovirus exposure and HLA in healthy donors. Points from the study as a whole: The classifier reportedly diagnosed cytomegalovirus status with high specificity and sensitivity. The study found most TCR sequences rare, yet found some public TCRs in many donors.

Germline assignment: CDR1 MNHNS and CDR2 SASEGT. The CDR3 covers 17 residues. With 0 bases removed from V and 0 bases from J, the gap between germline ends came to 12 bases. The sequence came from a woman aged 25-40 years in good health and CMV-seronegative. Sequencing input: PBMCs. This chain connects TRBV6-1 to TRBJ1-3; D ambiguous. DNA for the CDR3: TGTGCCAGCAGTGAAGCGCCTCTGCGGGCCTCTGGAAACACCATATATTTT. Residues: CASSEAPLRASGNTIYF.